This TCR beta chain was sequenced for a study of cytomegalovirus exposure and HLA in healthy donors. General study results and limits: Reportedly, TCR beta sequences accurately predicted HLA-A and HLA-B alleles in most subjects.

Primers for the PCR totalled 60 Vbeta and 13 Jbeta. Profiled with immunoSEQ multiplex PCR; TCRdb holds only in-frame clones, not every one. The sample includes tens of thousands of clones. About this clone itself: Its antigen remains unknown.

Sequences were obtained from PBMCs. This TCR came from a man aged 50 or older in good health and CMV-seropositive.

The CDR3 loop is CASSQDNPGLGTQYF. CDR3 bases: TGCGCCAGCAGCCAAGATAACCCAGGGTTAGGAACGCAGTATTTT. V and J are TRBV4-3 and TRBJ2-3; tentatively, D is TRBD1 (5 bases). V gave up 0 bases and J gave up 9 bases, with 16 bases separating them. This CDR3 is 15 amino acids long. Looked up from germline, CDR1 is LGHNA and CDR2 is YSLEER.